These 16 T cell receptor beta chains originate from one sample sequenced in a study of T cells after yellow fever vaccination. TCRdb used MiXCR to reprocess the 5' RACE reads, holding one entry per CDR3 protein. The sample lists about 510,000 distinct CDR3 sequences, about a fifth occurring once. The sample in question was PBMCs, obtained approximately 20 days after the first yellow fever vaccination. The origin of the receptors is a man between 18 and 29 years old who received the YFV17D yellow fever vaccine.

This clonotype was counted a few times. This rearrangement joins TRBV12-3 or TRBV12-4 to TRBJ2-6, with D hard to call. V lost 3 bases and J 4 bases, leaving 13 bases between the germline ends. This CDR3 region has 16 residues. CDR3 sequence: CASSLHAARGANVLTF. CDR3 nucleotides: TGTGCCAGCAGTTTGCACGCAGCCAGAGGGGCCAACGTCCTGACTTTC.

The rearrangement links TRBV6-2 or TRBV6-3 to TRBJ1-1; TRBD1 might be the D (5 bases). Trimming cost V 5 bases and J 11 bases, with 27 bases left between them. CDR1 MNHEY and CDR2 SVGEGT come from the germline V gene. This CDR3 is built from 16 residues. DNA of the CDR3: TGTGCCAGCAGTCCACCCGCCGGCAGGGCCCGACCGGGGGCTTTCTTT. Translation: CASSPPAGRARPGAFF.

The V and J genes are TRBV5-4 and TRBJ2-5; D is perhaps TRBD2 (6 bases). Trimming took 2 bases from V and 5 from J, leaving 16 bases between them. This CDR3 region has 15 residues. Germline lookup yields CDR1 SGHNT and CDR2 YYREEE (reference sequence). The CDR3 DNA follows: TGTGCCAGCAGCTTCGGGTACGGGGGTCTGGAGACCCAGTACTTC. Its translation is CASSFGYGGLETQYF.

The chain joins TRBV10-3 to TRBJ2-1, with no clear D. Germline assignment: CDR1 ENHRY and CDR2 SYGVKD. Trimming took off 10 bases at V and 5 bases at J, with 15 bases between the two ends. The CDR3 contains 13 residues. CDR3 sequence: CASGVLTHNEQFF. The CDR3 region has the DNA TGTGCCAGCGGCGTTCTGACGCACAATGAGCAGTTCTTC.

The CDR3 nucleotides read TGTGCCAGCAGCCGGACAGGGAAACCGAACACTGAAGCTTTCTTT. Translated: CASSRTGKPNTEAFF. The genes are TRBV6-4 and TRBJ1-1, with 8 nucleotides matching TRBD1. The CDR3 sequence is 15 residues long. V shed 6 bases, J shed 1 base, and the junction held 7 bases outside the gene matches. CDR1 is MRHNA and CDR2 is SNTAGT in the germline V gene.

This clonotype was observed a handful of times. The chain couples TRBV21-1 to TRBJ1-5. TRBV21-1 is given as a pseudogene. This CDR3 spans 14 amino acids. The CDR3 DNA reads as TGTGCCAGCACCTATCAGGACCTCAATCAGCCCCAGCATTTT. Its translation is CASTYQDLNQPQHF.

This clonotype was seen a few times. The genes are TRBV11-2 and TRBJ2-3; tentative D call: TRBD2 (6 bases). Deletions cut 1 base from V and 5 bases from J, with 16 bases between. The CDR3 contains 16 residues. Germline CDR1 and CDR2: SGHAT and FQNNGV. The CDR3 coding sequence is TGTGCCAGCAGCTTAGGCGGGGTAATCGGTGGAGATACGCAGTATTTT. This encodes CASSLGGVIGGDTQYF.

CDR3 DNA sequence: TGTGCCAGCCGCAATCGCGAAGGCTACGAGCAGTACTTC. Translation gives CASRNREGYEQYF. The chain joins TRBV7-9 to TRBJ2-7; no firm D call. Trimming pared 8 bases from V and 3 bases from J, leaving 14 bases between. The CDR3 consists of 13 residues. The germline V gene encodes CDR1 SEHNR and CDR2 FQNEAQ (reference sequence).

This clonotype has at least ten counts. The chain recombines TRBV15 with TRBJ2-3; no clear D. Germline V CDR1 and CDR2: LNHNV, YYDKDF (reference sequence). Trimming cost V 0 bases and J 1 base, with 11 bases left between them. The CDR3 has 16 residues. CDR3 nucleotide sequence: TGTGCCACCAGCAGAGAGGCACCACCCGGCACAGATACGCAGTATTTT. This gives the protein CATSREAPPGTDTQYF.

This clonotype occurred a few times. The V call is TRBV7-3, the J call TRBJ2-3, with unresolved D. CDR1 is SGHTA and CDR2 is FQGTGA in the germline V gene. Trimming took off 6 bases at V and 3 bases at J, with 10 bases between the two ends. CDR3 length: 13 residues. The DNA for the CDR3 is TGTGCCAGCAGTTACCGGATAACAGATACGCAGTATTTT. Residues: CASSYRITDTQYF. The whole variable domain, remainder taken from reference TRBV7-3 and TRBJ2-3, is GAGVSQTPSNKVTEKGKYVELRCDPISGHTALYWYRQSLGQGPEFLIYFQGTGAADDSGLPNDRFFAVRPEGSVSTLKIQRTERGDSAVYLCASSYRITDTQYFGPGTRLTVL.

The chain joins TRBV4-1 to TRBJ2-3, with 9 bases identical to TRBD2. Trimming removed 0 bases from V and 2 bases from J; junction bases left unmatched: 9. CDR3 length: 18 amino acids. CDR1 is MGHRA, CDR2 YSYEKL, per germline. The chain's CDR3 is CASSQDFVAGDYTDTQYF. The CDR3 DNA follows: TGCGCCAGCAGCCAAGACTTTGTAGCGGGGGACTACACAGATACGCAGTATTTT.

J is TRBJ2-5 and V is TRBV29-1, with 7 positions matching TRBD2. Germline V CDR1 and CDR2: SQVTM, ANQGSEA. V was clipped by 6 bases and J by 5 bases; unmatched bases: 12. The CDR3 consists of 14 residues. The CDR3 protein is CSVRIGGGMETQYF. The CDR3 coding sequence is TGCAGCGTGAGGATTGGGGGGGGTATGGAGACCCAGTACTTC.

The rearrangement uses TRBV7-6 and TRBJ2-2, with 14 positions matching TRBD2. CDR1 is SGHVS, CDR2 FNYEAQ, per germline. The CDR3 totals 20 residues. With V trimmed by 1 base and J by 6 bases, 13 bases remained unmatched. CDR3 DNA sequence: TGTGCCAGCAGCTTAGACGTAGGACTAGCGGGGGGAATCATCCCCGGGGAGCTGTTTTTT. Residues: CASSLDVGLAGGIIPGELFF.

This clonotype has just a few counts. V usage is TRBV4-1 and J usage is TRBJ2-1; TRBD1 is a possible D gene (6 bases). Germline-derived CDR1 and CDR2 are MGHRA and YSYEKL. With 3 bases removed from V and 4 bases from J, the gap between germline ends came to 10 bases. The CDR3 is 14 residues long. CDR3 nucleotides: TGCGCCAGCAGCCAGGCGACAGGTTACAATGAGCAGTTCTTC. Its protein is CASSQATGYNEQFF.

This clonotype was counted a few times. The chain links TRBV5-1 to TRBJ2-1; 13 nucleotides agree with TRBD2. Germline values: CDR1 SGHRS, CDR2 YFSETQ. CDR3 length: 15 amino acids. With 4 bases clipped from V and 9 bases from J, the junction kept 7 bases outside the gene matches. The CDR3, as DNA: TGCGCCAGCAGCCTCCGACTAGCGGGGGGAGTTGAGCAGTTCTTC. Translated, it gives CASSLRLAGGVEQFF.

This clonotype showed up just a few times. CDR3 amino acids: CASRRGLVGRRTDTQYF. The DNA for the CDR3 is TGTGCCAGCAGGCGGGGACTGGTCGGCCGGCGCACAGATACGCAGTATTTT. V gene TRBV7-9 combines with J gene TRBJ2-3, with D tentatively TRBD2 (6 bases). Trimming removed 6 bases at V and 1 base at J, with 20 bases between. The germline gives CDR1 SEHNR, CDR2 FQNEAQ (reference sequence). The CDR3 is 17 amino acids.